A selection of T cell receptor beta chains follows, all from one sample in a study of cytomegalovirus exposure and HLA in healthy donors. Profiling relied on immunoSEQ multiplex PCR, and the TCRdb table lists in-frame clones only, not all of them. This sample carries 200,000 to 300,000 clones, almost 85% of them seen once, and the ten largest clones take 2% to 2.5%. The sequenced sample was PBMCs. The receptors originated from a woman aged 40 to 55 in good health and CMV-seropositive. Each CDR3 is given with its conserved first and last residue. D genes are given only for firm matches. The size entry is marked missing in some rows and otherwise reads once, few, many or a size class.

CDR3aa: CAWSVSGAYNEQFF
CDR3nt: TGTGCCTGGAGTGTTAGCGGGGCCTACAATGAGCAGTTCTTC
v_gene: TRBV30
j_gene: TRBJ2-1
d_gene: TRBD2
abundance: .

CDR3aa: CASSSGGLARSYEQYF
CDR3nt: TGTGCCAGCAGCTCCGGCGGCCTAGCGAGGTCCTACGAGCAGTACTTC
v_gene: TRBV6-6
j_gene: TRBJ2-7
d_gene: .
abundance: few

CDR3aa: CASSARGDSRGETQYF
CDR3nt: TGTGCCAGCAGCGCGAGGGGGGACAGCCGGGGAGAGACCCAGTACTTC
v_gene: TRBV9
j_gene: TRBJ2-5
d_gene: .
abundance: .

CDR3aa: CASSIQGRGTEAFF
CDR3nt: TGTGCCAGTTCGATACAGGGGCGAGGGACTGAAGCTTTCTTT
v_gene: TRBV19
j_gene: TRBJ1-1
d_gene: TRBD1
abundance: .

CDR3aa: CASNTLQGNYGYTF
CDR3nt: TGTGCCAGTAACACCCTACAGGGTAACTATGGCTACACCTTC
v_gene: TRBV19
j_gene: TRBJ1-2
d_gene: .
abundance: .

CDR3aa: CASSSSLAGSSTDTQYF
CDR3nt: TGCGCCAGCAGCTCGTCGCTAGCGGGAAGCAGCACAGATACGCAGTATTTT
v_gene: TRBV5-1
j_gene: TRBJ2-3
d_gene: TRBD2
abundance: .

CDR3aa: CASSESPSYGHNEQFF
CDR3nt: TGTGCCAGCAGTGAATCCCCTAGCTATGGGCACAATGAGCAGTTCTTC
v_gene: TRBV25-1
j_gene: TRBJ2-1
d_gene: .
abundance: .

CDR3aa: CASSLLAEAGETQYF
CDR3nt: TGTGCCAGCAGTTTACTAGCGGAGGCCGGGGAGACCCAGTACTTC
v_gene: TRBV28
j_gene: TRBJ2-5
d_gene: TRBD2
abundance: .

CDR3aa: CASSLAWGVGNEQFF
CDR3nt: TGCGCCAGCAGCTTGGCGTGGGGAGTTGGCAATGAGCAGTTCTTC
v_gene: TRBV5-1
j_gene: TRBJ2-1
d_gene: .
abundance: few

CDR3aa: CASSQQLAGGGNEQFF
CDR3nt: TGCGCCAGCAGCCAGCAACTAGCGGGAGGCGGTAATGAGCAGTTCTTC
v_gene: TRBV4-3
j_gene: TRBJ2-1
d_gene: TRBD2
abundance: few

CDR3aa: CATSPGGRLNNEQFF
CDR3nt: TGTGCCACCAGCCCTGGCGGGAGGCTAAACAATGAGCAGTTCTTC
v_gene: TRBV15
j_gene: TRBJ2-1
d_gene: TRBD2
abundance: .

CDR3aa: CARQPRATGANVLTF
CDR3nt: TGTGCCAGACAGCCGCGGGCGACTGGGGCCAACGTCCTGACTTTC
v_gene: TRBV6-9
j_gene: TRBJ2-6
d_gene: .
abundance: .

CDR3aa: CASTDRLNTGELFF
CDR3nt: TGTGCCAGCACGGACAGACTCAACACCGGGGAGCTGTTTTTT
v_gene: TRBV25-1
j_gene: TRBJ2-2
d_gene: .
abundance: medium-sized

CDR3aa: CAWSRLGAAYNEQFF
CDR3nt: TGTGCCTGGAGTCGCCTGGGGGCGGCCTACAATGAGCAGTTCTTC
v_gene: TRBV30
j_gene: TRBJ2-1
d_gene: .
abundance: .

CDR3aa: CASSSFRGSGANGLTF
CDR3nt: TGTGCCAGCAGCTCATTCAGGGGCTCTGGGGCCAACGGCCTGACTTTC
v_gene: TRBV7-2
j_gene: TRBJ2-6
d_gene: .
abundance: .

CDR3aa: CASSLGGSYGYTF
CDR3nt: TGTGCCAGCAGTTTAGGAGGAAGCTATGGCTACACCTTC
v_gene: TRBV28
j_gene: TRBJ1-2
d_gene: .
abundance: .

CDR3aa: CASSPRPRPGLAVDNEQFF
CDR3nt: TGTGCCAGCAGCCCACGACCTCGTCCGGGACTAGCGGTCGACAATGAGCAGTTCTTC
v_gene: TRBV7-6
j_gene: TRBJ2-1
d_gene: TRBD2
abundance: few

CDR3aa: CASAKTSGSTGELFF
CDR3nt: TGCGCCAGCGCCAAGACTAGCGGGAGCACCGGGGAGCTGTTTTTT
v_gene: TRBV10-2
j_gene: TRBJ2-2
d_gene: TRBD2
abundance: .

CDR3aa: CASMYEREGPDTQYF
CDR3nt: TGTGCCAGCATGTACGAGCGGGAGGGCCCAGATACGCAGTATTTT
v_gene: TRBV25-1
j_gene: TRBJ2-3
d_gene: TRBD2
abundance: .

CDR3aa: CAWSPGHFPNQPQHF
CDR3nt: TGTGCCTGGAGCCCCGGACATTTTCCCAATCAGCCCCAGCATTTT
v_gene: TRBV30
j_gene: TRBJ1-5
d_gene: .
abundance: .

CDR3aa: CASSLAPGALETQYF
CDR3nt: TGTGCCAGCAGCTTGGCGCCAGGGGCGTTAGAGACCCAGTACTTC
v_gene: TRBV5-5
j_gene: TRBJ2-5
d_gene: .
abundance: once

CDR3aa: CAWRGPDRSSYEQYF
CDR3nt: TGTGCCTGGAGGGGGCCGGACCGGAGCTCCTACGAGCAGTACTTC
v_gene: TRBV30
j_gene: TRBJ2-7
d_gene: .
abundance: .